This T cell receptor (beta chain) was observed in a study of blood T cell repertoires in COVID-19. Data came from immunoSEQ multiplex PCR; TCRdb stores just in-frame clones and leaves some out. This table has around 94,000 clones, about 83% appearing once. CDR1 is SNHLY, CDR2 FYNNEI, per germline. The CDR3 contains 11 residues. Deletions cut 7 bases from V and 6 bases from J, with 6 bases between. V is TRBV2 and J is TRBJ1-4; D gene ambiguous. The source is a man in his forties with active or convalescent COVID-19. The sequencing sample was made of peripheral blood. The CDR3, as DNA: TGTGCCAGCACGCTAGATGAAAAACTGTTTTTT. This encodes CASTLDEKLFF. Full variable domain (remainder filled in from reference TRBV2 and TRBJ1-4): EPEVTQTPSHQVTQMGQEVILRCVPISNHLYFYWYRQILGQKVEFLVSFYNNEISEKSEIFDDQFSVERPDGSNFTLKIRSTKLEDSAMYFCASTLDEKLFFGSGTQLSVL.